This note documents a single T cell receptor (beta chain) sequence. Its antigen target is currently unknown. Base-call qualities are not available, and no considerably larger clone is one nucleotide away. Genomic DNA was extracted with the DNeasy Blood and Tissue Kit from around 10,000 to 100,000 sorted cells per subset. TCRbeta V-J or V-D-J regions were sequenced and mapped by the immunoSEQ service, with coverage above 10x per sample. The source study handled its data this way. Analysis was limited to productive rearrangements exported from the immunoSEQ Analyzer platform, and clonality was evaluated on the 500 most abundant clones. The Morisita-Horn similarity index and the Jaccard index were used to quantify the overlap in repertoires between populations. Morisita-Horn similarity between CD8 T-cell subset TCR repertoires was measured in about 6 cancer patients. TCRdb holds this immuneACCESS table with in-frame rearrangements only. Some clones are missing; in checked studies, unresolved V genes explain under half, and the rest has no known cause. That table supplies the V and J calls and clone size; D and trimming were determined from the DNA. This sample lists 1,500 or so clones; roughly half were detected once. The ten largest make up around 23% of the sample.

The sample comes from a study of CD39 and CD103 CD8 tumor-infiltrating T cells (dated by TCRdb to between 2018 and 2020). Concerning the study at large: An HPV-positive HNSCC, an HPV-negative HNSCC, an ovarian cancer and a melanoma patient were represented in the repertoire comparisons shown. TCRbeta CDR3 deep sequencing compared repertoires of CD8 TIL subsets defined by CD103 and CD39 with peripheral memory CD8 T cells. The paper as a whole reports these results and caveats: DP TIL clonotypes were rarely found in blood or uninvolved lymph node, whereas DN TIL clonotypes largely overlapped peripheral memory CD8 repertoires. DP CD8 TILs appeared to be more oligoclonal than DN and SP CD8 TILs and blood memory CD8 T cells, with about 50-90% covered by the top 30 clonotypes.

At the time of sample collection the patients were not on therapy, although prior treatments varied from chemotherapy, radiotherapy, surgery and immunotherapy to no treatment. After thawing, cells were enriched for T lymphocytes using a negative-selection kit, and EpCAM beads were added for tumor-infiltrating lymphocytes. CD8 TIL subsets were FACS-sorted as CD3+CD4-CD8+CD45RA- cells split by CD39 and CD103 expression into DN, SP and DP. Tumor specimens were minced and digested with hyaluronidase, collagenase and DNase for 1 h, filtered, Ficoll-enriched and cryopreserved. Populations were sorted on a FACSAria II to just over 97% purity, and cell pellets were frozen without culture for TCR sequencing. As encoded in the germline V gene, CDR1 is SGHAT while CDR2 is FQNNGV. The CDR3 covers 14 residues, taking in both the cysteine and the phenylalanine. The retained sequence is limited to the CDR3, 42 bases, with the frame set at the first base. Deletion took 3 bases off V and 2 bases off J, with a span of 11 bases between the germline ends.

The chain is encoded by TRBV11-2 joined to TRBJ2-7, and possibly TRBD2, on 5 matching bases. Sequences were obtained from CD39- CD103+ CD8+ T cells sorted from the tumor. The cell subset or site tag for this specimen amounts to: CD103+CD39- single-positive CD45RA- CD8 T cells. The clonotype comes from a human donor with head and neck squamous cell carcinoma. The CDR3 in this case is CASSFPGITYEQYF. At the DNA level, the sequence is TGTGCCAGCAGCTTTCCGGGGATAACCTACGAGCAGTACTTC.